This T cell receptor beta chain was identified during a study of blood T cell repertoires in COVID-19. Turning to the study itself: COVID-19 samples collected from the United States, Italy and Spain covered acute and convalescent phases. The analysed material was cDNA or gDNA that came from T cells, B-cell-depleted T cells, or PBMCs.

Methods used by the authors: How many nucleated cells were present was estimated from reference gene primer amplification. Here immunoSEQ multiplex PCR was the method, and the copy in TCRdb shows in-frame clones only, minus some. Clone size and the V and J calls come from that table; the DNA yielded D and trimming. Among about 160,000 clones listed, more than 65% were seen once. The CDR3 sequence is 18 residues long. Germline V gene lookup returns CDR1 SNHLY and CDR2 FYNNEI. Trimming took 8 bases from V and 3 from J, leaving 23 bases between them. The clonotype was recovered from a woman aged 80 or older with acute or convalescent COVID-19. This sequence joins TRBV2 and TRBJ2-6, with D perhaps matching TRBD1 (6 bases). Sequenced: peripheral blood. The CDR3 reads CASLVQGGLGGGANVLTF. Written as DNA, the CDR3 is TGTGCCAGCCTTGTCCAAGGGGGTTTAGGTGGTGGGGCCAACGTCCTGACTTTC.